This T cell receptor (beta chain) was observed in a study of blood T cell repertoires in COVID-19. Study information: The study drew acute and convalescent COVID-19 samples from the United States, Italy and Spain. Nucleic acid was either cDNA or gDNA, and it came from T cells, B-cell-depleted T cells, or PBMCs.

Under the authors' procedure: Amplification of reference gene primers provided the estimated nucleated cell counts. TCRdb's table, derived via immunoSEQ multiplex PCR, lists solely in-frame clones and lacks some. V and J calls and clone size are given by that table; D and trimming were obtained from the DNA. The table shows tens of thousands of clones, with about four fifths occurring only once. V dropped 2 bases and J dropped 3 bases, with 10 bases sitting between them. The CDR3 runs 14 residues. Germline V gene data show CDR1 as MGHRA and CDR2 as YSYEKL. The V and J genes are TRBV4-1 and TRBJ1-2; D unclear. The sequence came from a human donor in a cohort sampled during active COVID-19. The specimen was peripheral blood. The CDR3 region has the DNA TGCGCCAGCAGCCAAAATTCCCGTTACTATGGCTACACCTTC. This translates into CASSQNSRYYGYTF.